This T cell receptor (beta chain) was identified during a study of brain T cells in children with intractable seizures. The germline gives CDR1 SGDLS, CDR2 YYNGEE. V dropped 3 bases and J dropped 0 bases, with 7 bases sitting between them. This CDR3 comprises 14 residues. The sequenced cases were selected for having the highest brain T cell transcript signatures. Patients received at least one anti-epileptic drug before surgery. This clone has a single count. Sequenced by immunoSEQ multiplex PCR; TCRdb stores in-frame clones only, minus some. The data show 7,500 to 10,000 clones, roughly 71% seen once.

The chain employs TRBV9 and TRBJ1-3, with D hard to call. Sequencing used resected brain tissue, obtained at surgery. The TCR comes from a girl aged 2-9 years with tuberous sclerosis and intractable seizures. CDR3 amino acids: CASSETISGNTIYF. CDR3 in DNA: TGTGCCAGCAGCGAAACGATCTCTGGAAACACCATATATTTT.